The 32 T cell receptor beta chains in this list originate from one sample, sequenced in a study of T cell repertoires in cytomegalovirus infection. TCRdb re-called the reads through MiXCR, storing one row per CDR3 protein. The sample carries 290,000 or so distinct CDR3 sequences, approximately 10% recorded once. Material: PBMCs. The origin of the receptors is a human donor in good health (CMV status not recorded). Some clones in this sample may be carry-over from other donors' samples.

The chain links TRBV27 to TRBJ2-7; D gene ambiguous. The CDR3 loop spans 17 amino acids. Trimming left V 5 bases short and J 3 bases short, with 23 bases between. Germline V gene sequence: CDR1 MNHEY, CDR2 SMNVEV (reference sequence). CDR3 in amino acids: CASSGTTDGFSRYEQYF. The DNA of the CDR3 is TGTGCCAGCAGTGGAACAACGGACGGGTTTTCCCGCTACGAGCAGTACTTC.

This clonotype was counted only a few times. J is TRBJ2-7 and V is TRBV28, with D unresolved. The CDR3 covers 13 residues. The germline V gene has CDR1 MDHEN and CDR2 SYDVKM. Trimming shortened V by 8 bases and J by 5 bases, and 16 bases separated the two germline ends. The CDR3 sequence: CASRASDGHEQYV. CDR3 coding DNA: TGTGCCAGCCGAGCCTCGGACGGACACGAGCAGTACGTC.

This clonotype came up many times. The chain has TRBV12-3 or TRBV12-4 and TRBJ2-3; 9 bases are a match to TRBD2. The CDR3 has 14 amino acids. Trimming at V came to 8 bases and at J to 1 base, leaving 4 bases not matched to a gene. Written as DNA, the CDR3 is TGTGCCAGCCTCCAGCGGGGGGGCACAGATACGCAGTATTTT. Protein product: CASLQRGGTDTQYF.

This clonotype occurred many times. V gene TRBV6-5 combines with J gene TRBJ2-5, with a weak D call TRBD2 (6 bases). The germline V gene encodes CDR1 MNHEY and CDR2 SVGAGI. The CDR3 loop spans 15 amino acids. V dropped 0 bases and J dropped 5 bases, with 13 bases sitting between them. CDR3 DNA sequence: TGTGCCAGCAGTTACTCGAGACTAGGTGCGGAGACCCAGTACTTC. The encoded protein is CASSYSRLGAETQYF.

The chain uses TRBV12-5 and TRBJ2-7, with 10 bases that match TRBD1. The CDR3 runs to 15 residues. V lost 5 bases and J lost 1; bases outside the gene matches: 5. Germline CDR1 reads LGHNT; CDR2 reads FRNRAP. CDR3 amino acids: CASGLGQGLSYEQYF. The DNA of the CDR3 is TGTGCTAGTGGTCTGGGACAGGGGTTATCCTACGAGCAGTACTTC. The full variable domain, its missing parts supplied by reference TRBV12-5 and TRBJ2-7, is DARVTQTPRHKVTEMGQEVTMRCQPILGHNTVFWYRQTMMQGLELLAYFRNRAPLDDSGMPKDRFSAEMPDATLATLKIQPSEPRDSAVYFCASGLGQGLSYEQYFGPGTRLTVT.

A few counts support this clonotype. This chain connects TRBV19 to TRBJ1-1; 8 bases are shared with TRBD1. CDR3 length: 14 residues. Germline values: CDR1 LNHDA, CDR2 SQIVND (reference sequence). Trimming took 1 base from V and 3 from J; bases not matched to a gene: 1. CDR3 nucleotides: TGTGCCAGTAGTATAGGCAGGGGGCACACTGAAGCTTTCTTT. Translated, it gives CASSIGRGHTEAFF.

This clonotype was detected many times. This CDR3 is CASSLIRTGASYEQYF. The CDR3 nucleotides are TGTGCCAGCAGCTTAATTCGGACAGGAGCCTCCTACGAGCAGTACTTC. The V gene is TRBV7-2, the J gene TRBJ2-7, with 7 nucleotides matching TRBD1. The germline V gene encodes CDR1 SGHTA and CDR2 FQGNSA. Trimming removed 2 bases from V and 0 bases from J; junction bases left unmatched: 7. The CDR3 is 16 residues long.

The CDR3 DNA is TGTGCCAGCACCCAGACAGATTTTTTTATAGAGAAAGCTTTCTTT. Its protein is CASTQTDFFIEKAFF. The chain has TRBV28 and TRBJ1-1, with TRBD1 as a possible D gene (5 bases). V dropped 7 bases and J dropped 9 bases, with 24 bases sitting between them. This CDR3 region has 15 residues. Germline CDR1 and CDR2: MDHEN and SYDVKM.

The chain combines TRBV5-5 with TRBJ2-6; perhaps TRBD1 as D (5 bases). The CDR3 contains 18 residues. Trimming took off 1 base at V and 0 bases at J, with 14 bases between the two ends. CDR1 is SGHKS and CDR2 is YYEKEE in the germline V gene (reference sequence). CDR3 nucleotides: TGTGCCAGCAGCTTGAGGGTTCCAGGGCGCTCTGGGGCCAACGTCCTGACTTTC. Protein product: CASSLRVPGRSGANVLTF.

This clonotype came up many times. The chain uses TRBV4-1 and TRBJ2-1; no clear D gene. The CDR3 length is 14 residues. V lost 1 base to trimming and J lost 9 bases, with 13 bases between them. CDR1 and CDR2 (germline): MGHRA, YSYEKL. The CDR3, as DNA: TGCGCCAGCAGCCAAGGTCAAGGGCCGAGTGAGCAGTTCTTC. Its translation is CASSQGQGPSEQFF.

In its sample, this clonotype was seen many times. The gene calls are TRBV28 and TRBJ2-2; tentatively, D is TRBD1 or TRBD2 (5 bases each). The CDR3 has 14 amino acids. Germline-derived CDR1 and CDR2 are MDHEN and SYDVKM. V gave up 6 bases and J gave up 6 bases, with 14 bases separating them. CDR3: CASSSGQSPGELFF. CDR3 sequence (DNA): TGTGCCAGCAGCTCGGGGCAGAGTCCCGGGGAGCTGTTTTTT.

This clonotype was seen repeatedly, ten times or more. The chain links TRBV6-5 to TRBJ1-4; weak D call: TRBD1 (5 bases). This CDR3 is built from 15 residues. Trimming shortened V by 2 bases and J by 2 bases, and 9 bases separated the two germline ends. Germline-derived CDR1 and CDR2 are MNHEY and SVGAGI. CDR3 coding DNA: TGTGCCAGCAGTTACCGGGGGAACACTAATGAAAAACTGTTTTTT. This codes for CASSYRGNTNEKLFF.

This clonotype has more than one count but fewer than ten. The chain couples TRBV29-1 to TRBJ2-3; D may match TRBD1 or TRBD2 (7 bases each). Germline CDR1 is SQVTM and CDR2 is ANQGSEA. CDR3 length equals 13 residues. Deletions cut 4 bases from V and 7 bases from J, with 15 bases between. In nucleotides, the CDR3 is TGCAGCGTTGCATGGGAGGGGGCTAATACGCAGTATTTT. Encoded protein: CSVAWEGANTQYF.

Only a few counts were recorded for this clonotype. This chain joins TRBV5-4 and TRBJ1-1; tentative D call: TRBD1 (5 bases). Trimming took off 0 bases at V and 0 bases at J, with 12 bases between the two ends. Germline values: CDR1 SGHNT, CDR2 YYREEE (reference sequence). This CDR3 comprises 16 residues. The CDR3 nucleotides are TGTGCCAGCAGCTTGGCCCGACAGAATATGAACACTGAAGCTTTCTTT. This gives the protein CASSLARQNMNTEAFF.

At least ten counts were recorded for this clonotype. This sequence joins TRBV10-3 and TRBJ1-1; 9 positions agree with TRBD1. CDR1 ENHRY and CDR2 SYGVKD come from the germline V gene. V was clipped by 6 bases and J by 5 bases; unmatched bases: 13. This CDR3 spans 16 amino acids. The CDR3 nucleotides read TGTGCCATCAGCCCTCATTTACAGGGGGCTGGGACTGAAGCTTTCTTT. Amino acid sequence: CAISPHLQGAGTEAFF.

The chain combines TRBV19 with TRBJ2-5, with D perhaps given as TRBD1 or TRBD2 (5 bases each). Germline-derived CDR1 and CDR2 are LNHDA and SQIVND (reference sequence). Trimming cost V 4 bases and J 3 bases, with 12 bases left between them. This CDR3 comprises 14 residues. The CDR3 region has the DNA TGTGCCAGTAGTAGGAGGATGGGGGAAGAGACCCAGTACTTC. This codes for CASSRRMGEETQYF.

The genes are TRBV3-1 and TRBJ1-1; D remains unclear. The CDR3 has 17 amino acids. Germline V lookup: CDR1 LGHDT, CDR2 YNNKEL (reference sequence). Deletions cut 1 base from V and 1 base from J, with 16 bases between. CDR3 in DNA: TGTGCCAGCAGCCAAGGGTATGCACCTATCGGGAACACTGAAGCTTTCTTT. Translated: CASSQGYAPIGNTEAFF. The full variable domain, its missing parts supplied by reference TRBV3-1 and TRBJ1-1, is DTAVSQTPKYLVTQMGNDKSIKCEQNLGHDTMYWYKQDSKKFLKIMFSYNNKELIINETVPNRFSPKSPDKAHLNLHINSLELGDSAVYFCASSQGYAPIGNTEAFFGQGTRLTVV.

This clonotype was seen repeatedly, ten times or more. The chain links TRBV27 to TRBJ2-2, with D tentatively TRBD1 (6 bases). The CDR3 has 13 amino acids. Trimming removed 8 bases from V and 2 bases from J, with 9 bases in between. Germline lookup yields CDR1 MNHEY and CDR2 SMNVEV (reference sequence). The CDR3 DNA sequence: TGTGCCAGCCGGGGACATAACACCGGGGAGCTGTTTTTT. Protein product: CASRGHNTGELFF.

This clonotype was counted a few times. As DNA, the CDR3 is TGTGCCAGCACCCCGACTGTGTATGAGCAGTTCTTC. Protein sequence: CASTPTVYEQFF. This chain connects TRBV12-3 or TRBV12-4 to TRBJ2-1; D is unclear. With 7 bases removed from V and 8 bases from J, the gap between germline ends came to 12 bases. The CDR3 totals 12 residues.

V usage is TRBV20-1 and J usage is TRBJ2-1; TRBD1 agrees at 10 bases. The trim removed 3 bases at V and 6 bases at J, leaving 8 bases unmatched. Germline-derived CDR1 and CDR2 are DFQATT and SNEGSKA (reference sequence). The CDR3 has 15 amino acids. The DNA of the CDR3 is TGCAGTGCTAGCCCCGGGACAGGGGTCTCCAATGAGCAGTTCTTC. It codes for CSASPGTGVSNEQFF.

This clonotype was seen repeatedly, ten times or more. In DNA, the CDR3 is TGTGCCAGCAGCCGAAGGGGTCTCATGCGTGACAGGCGATTGACAACTAATGAAAAACTGTTTTTT. Encoded protein: CASSRRGLMRDRRLTTNEKLFF. The rearrangement links TRBV7-2 to TRBJ1-4, with D maybe TRBD1 (6 bases). The CDR3 length is 22 residues. CDR1 and CDR2 (germline): SGHTA, FQGNSA. The V end was cut by 5 bases, the J end by 0 bases, with 31 bases between.

In its sample, this clonotype was seen a few times. This chain links TRBV10-2 with TRBJ2-1; 8 bases line up with TRBD2. Germline-derived CDR1 and CDR2 are WSHSY and SAAADI. J was trimmed by 5 bases and V by 4 bases; bases with no gene match: 7. The length of the CDR3 is 15 residues. The CDR3 nucleotides are TGCGCCAGCAGTGGTGTAGCGGGGCCTAACAATGAGCAGTTCTTC. Translated: CASSGVAGPNNEQFF.

The chain couples TRBV29-1 to TRBJ2-3, with TRBD1 matching 10 bases. CDR3 size: 13 residues. Germline assignment: CDR1 SQVTM and CDR2 ANQGSEA. Trimming removed 7 bases from V and 5 bases from J; junction bases left unmatched: 6. As DNA, the CDR3 is TGCAGCGCTCGGACAGGGGGAAAAGATACGCAGTATTTT. This codes for CSARTGGKDTQYF.

A word on this clonotype: The CDR3 does not close with the conserved phenylalanine or tryptophan, likely indicating a read error. This sequence joins TRBV2 and TRBJ1-5; a weak D match, TRBD1 (5 bases). CDR1 SNHLY and CDR2 FYNNEI come from the germline V gene. This CDR3 contains 13 residues. Between the trimmed V and J ends, which lost 1 base and 7 bases, there was a span of 8 bases. The DNA of the CDR3 is TGTGCCAGCAGTGAAGGGGGGGGACAGCCCCAGCATCTT. Translating gives CASSEGGGQPQHL.

A few counts support this clonotype. The V and J genes are TRBV28 and TRBJ2-3; TRBD1 agrees at 7 bases. With 5 bases clipped from V and 5 bases from J, the junction kept 7 bases outside the gene matches. Germline assignment: CDR1 MDHEN and CDR2 SYDVKM. The CDR3 extends over 14 amino acids. The CDR3 region has the DNA TGTGCCAGCAGTGAAGGGGGCGCGGTAGATACGCAGTATTTT. Its protein is CASSEGGAVDTQYF.

At least ten counts were recorded for this clonotype. The CDR3: CSASPGGRNTQYF. DNA for the CDR3: TGCAGTGCTAGTCCAGGGGGCCGAAATACGCAGTATTTT. The rearrangement joins TRBV20-1 to TRBJ2-3, with 8 bases identical to TRBD1. J lost 7 bases, V lost 3 bases, and 6 bases had no gene match. The germline CDR1 and CDR2 sequences are DFQATT and SNEGSKA (reference sequence). This CDR3 spans 13 amino acids.

In its sample, this clonotype was seen many times. This sequence joins TRBV25-1 and TRBJ2-2; a possible D gene is TRBD2 (6 bases). V shed 5 bases and J shed 5 bases, with 15 bases lying between them. The CDR3 is made up of 15 amino acids. The germline V gene encodes CDR1 MGHDK and CDR2 SYGVNS. The chain's CDR3 is CASSWRGPGTGELFF. CDR3 DNA sequence: TGTGCCAGCAGTTGGCGGGGCCCGGGGACCGGGGAGCTGTTTTTT.

Many counts were recorded for this clonotype. CDR3 coding DNA: TGTGCCAGCAGCTCGGAAGGTAGCGGGGTGAGCACAGATACGCAGTATTTT. Translated: CASSSEGSGVSTDTQYF. V gene TRBV7-2 combines with J gene TRBJ2-3; TRBD2 agrees at 8 bases. Germline V gene data show CDR1 as SGHTA and CDR2 as FQGNSA. Trimming removed 4 bases from V and 0 bases from J; junction bases left unmatched: 9. This CDR3 is built from 17 residues. Filled out from reference TRBV7-2 and TRBJ2-3, the complete variable domain reads GAGVSQSPSNKVTEKGKDVELRCDPISGHTALYWYRQSLGQGLEFLIYFQGNSAPDKSGLPSDRFSAERTGGSVSTLTIQRTQQEDSAVYLCASSSEGSGVSTDTQYFGPGTRLTVL.

This clonotype was counted many times. The chain carries TRBV29-1 and TRBJ2-2; TRBD2 is a possible D gene (6 bases). The germline V gene has CDR1 SQVTM and CDR2 ANQGSEA. Trimming left V 6 bases short and J 8 bases short, with 19 bases between. The CDR3 has 14 residues. This chain's CDR3 is CSVGGLPGGGELFF. For the CDR3, the DNA is TGCAGCGTGGGGGGACTCCCCGGAGGAGGGGAGCTGTTTTTT.

V is TRBV20-1 and J is TRBJ2-4; perhaps TRBD1 as D (6 bases). Germline V gene lookup returns CDR1 DFQATT and CDR2 SNEGSKA (reference sequence). Trimming cost V 8 bases and J 6 bases, with 11 bases left between them. The CDR3 has 11 residues. CDR3 sequence: CSSGTLNIQYF. The CDR3 coding sequence is TGCAGTTCCGGGACATTAAACATTCAGTACTTC.

This clonotype was recorded a few times. This chain connects TRBV25-1 to TRBJ1-2, with D possibly matching TRBD1 (5 bases). The CDR3 runs 14 residues. Trimming took off 0 bases at V and 8 bases at J, with 13 bases between the two ends. Germline loops: CDR1 MGHDK, CDR2 SYGVNS. CDR3 loop: CASSEYFGAHGYTF. The CDR3 DNA sequence: TGTGCCAGCAGTGAATATTTTGGGGCACACGGCTACACCTTC.

This clonotype was seen repeatedly, ten times or more. In DNA, the CDR3 is TGTGCCAGCAGCTTAGTGGGAACTAGCGGGGGTCTGTACCAAGAGACCCAGTACTTC. Amino acids: CASSLVGTSGGLYQETQYF. The chain is built from TRBV7-2 and TRBJ2-5; TRBD2 agrees at 11 bases. V lost 1 base to trimming and J lost 0 bases; unmatched junction nucleotides: 10. Germline assignment: CDR1 SGHTA and CDR2 FQGNSA. The CDR3 sequence is 19 residues long. The whole variable domain, filled in from reference TRBV7-2 and TRBJ2-5, reads GAGVSQSPSNKVTEKGKDVELRCDPISGHTALYWYRQSLGQGLEFLIYFQGNSAPDKSGLPSDRFSAERTGGSVSTLTIQRTQQEDSAVYLCASSLVGTSGGLYQETQYFGPGTRLLVL.